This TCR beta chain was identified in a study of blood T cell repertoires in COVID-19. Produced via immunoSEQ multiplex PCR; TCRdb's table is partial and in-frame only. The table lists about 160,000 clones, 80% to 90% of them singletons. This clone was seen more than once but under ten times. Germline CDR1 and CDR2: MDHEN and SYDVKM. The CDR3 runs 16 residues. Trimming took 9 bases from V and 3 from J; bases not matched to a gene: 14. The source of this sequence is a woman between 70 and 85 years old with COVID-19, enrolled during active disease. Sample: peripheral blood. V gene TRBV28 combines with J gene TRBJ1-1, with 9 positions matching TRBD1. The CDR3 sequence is CASPSLTGGAYTEAFF. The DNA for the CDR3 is TGTGCCAGTCCCTCCCTCACAGGGGGCGCGTACACTGAAGCTTTCTTT.